A selection of T cell receptor beta chains follows, all from one sample in a study of T cells in Graves' hyperthyroidism and ophthalmopathy. Each CDR3 protein gets one entry after TCRdb re-called the multiplex PCR reads with MiXCR. Of 300,000 to 400,000 distinct CDR3 sequences in the sample, approximately 22% were seen once. Material for sequencing was blood. The source is a woman between 45 and 65 years old with Graves' hyperthyroidism. The conserved cysteine and the conserved F or W are not part of the CDR3 here.

j_gene	v_gene	CDR3aa
TRBJ2-7	TRBV5-1	ASSIRSAGRTYEQY
TRBJ2-7	TRBV20-1	SARTGLAGPYEQY
TRBJ2-3	TRBV19	ASSTLTSGAGDTQY
-	TRBV6-5	ASSYSGLELNEQY
TRBJ1-1	TRBV6-1	ASSDPFRGNTEAF
TRBJ2-2	TRBV9	ASSVDQGGPTGELF
TRBJ1-1	TRBV7-8	ASSLPPRGEGTVF
TRBJ2-2	TRBV14	ASSLRQGPSGSLNTGELF
TRBJ2-7	TRBV2	ASSEVRARTYEQY
TRBJ2-7	TRBV12-3/TRBV12-4	ASSRGGRGAGEQY
TRBJ2-2	TRBV27	ASSLSWGPGELF
TRBJ2-5	TRBV28	ASSLDPPWRETQY
TRBJ1-2	TRBV20-1	SARYGKGYT
TRBJ2-5	TRBV24-1	ATSDLVQGRQETQY
TRBJ1-2	TRBV28	ASSTQGPGGSLYGYT
TRBJ1-1	TRBV4-2	ASSQDLLILPNTEAF
TRBJ1-1	TRBV14	ASSQNAGGTEAF
TRBJ2-2	TRBV2	ASSANSGGNTGELF
TRBJ1-1	TRBV5-8	ASSSWTGGFAEAF
TRBJ2-7	TRBV7-3	ASSLSGLAGNEQY
TRBJ1-1	TRBV7-9	ASSPGSQGAAEAF
TRBJ1-1	TRBV12-3/TRBV12-4	ASSFSSTSNTEAF
TRBJ1-2	TRBV6-6	ASSYSRPGTGSLGYT
TRBJ1-2	TRBV10-3	AISGRGRSYGYT
TRBJ1-2	TRBV6-1	TSSEARGWAYT
TRBJ2-7	TRBV6-5	ASSYSDTYEQY
TRBJ1-4	TRBV3-1	ASSHGQGPTNEKLF
TRBJ2-3	TRBV7-2	ASSPPDGRATDTQY
TRBJ1-3	TRBV6-5	ASSYSGAGNTIY
TRBJ2-3	TRBV4-1	ASSQLSTLGGRNTQY
TRBJ1-4	TRBV6-5	ASSYLSTGSGEKLF
TRBJ2-3	TRBV7-3	ASSYLPNTDTQY
TRBJ2-1	TRBV6-1	ASTPSAGGIVEQF
TRBJ1-6	TRBV20-1	SAAEFGTGGNSPLH